Listed below are T cell receptor beta chains from one sample, sequenced in a study of radiotherapy plus CTLA-4 blockade in lung cancer. Assay: immunoSEQ multiplex PCR; the TCRdb copy retains only in-frame clones and omits some. The repertoire has 35,000 to 55,000 clones, approximately 71% of them found once; the top ten carry about 2.7%. The sample was peripheral blood, taken from a patient treated with radiotherapy plus ipilimumab. These receptors were collected from a human donor with non-small cell lung cancer whose response to radiotherapy plus ipilimumab could not be evaluated. Each CDR3 is given without its conserved first and last residue. The order of the fields is D gene, V gene, CDR3 protein. D genes are given only for firm matches.

TRBD1,TRBV5-6,ASQRQGKVYNEQF
NA,TRBV5-1,ASSLDSYTGELF
NA,TRBV18,ASSPGTGTEAF
TRBD1,TRBV4-3,ASSSGQGGPDTQY
NA,TRBV6-5,ASSYQGGADEQY
TRBD2,TRBV5-8,ASSQRTSWLADTQY
TRBD1,TRBV18,ASSPMGQENTEAF
TRBD1,TRBV10-3,AIRSGQGYEQY
NA,TRBV19,ASSRGGGMETQY
NA,TRBV15,ATSRGGPVAF
NA,TRBV7-9,ASSFTGSTEAF
TRBD2,TRBV19,ASTPGRGGRETQY
NA,TRBV7-3,ASSSLGAPGHEQY
NA,TRBV4-2,ASSQGGGDQPQH
TRBD1,TRBV7-8,ASSLEYRGQGRRAF
NA,TRBV29-1,SAGEAERDTQY
NA,TRBV5-6,ASSLLGHPSNQPQH
TRBD1,TRBV6-1,ASREQGAGTGELF
NA,TRBV19,ASSPGGGQKPYGYT
TRBD1,TRBV6-6,ASSPATGGNTEAF
NA,TRBV7-2,ASSSGGSSSGEQF
TRBD2,TRBV7-2,ASSTGTRPYEQY
NA,TRBV7-2,ASSPRLSEWDYGYT
NA,TRBV27,ASSLFAGNTGELF
TRBD2,TRBV5-6,ASSLGIAGYNEQF
NA,TRBV19,ASSIGGPGAEAF
TRBD2,TRBV5-1,ASSLPGGEETQY
NA,TRBV5-1,ASSLGGNYEQY
TRBD2,TRBV9,ASSPQGASGQETQY
TRBD2,TRBV27,ASSLRTSGYNEQF
TRBD1,TRBV4-2,ASSQDGTEHMNEKLF
NA,TRBV15,ATSRDRAGSANTGELF
TRBD1,TRBV10-2,ASRRDRGGGYT
TRBD1,TRBV27,ASSLTGTGITEAF
TRBD1,TRBV27,ASSPYPGQTYEQY
NA,TRBV7-7,ASTLQVNTGELF
TRBD1,TRBV7-2,ASSSGQGAYHEQY
NA,TRBV19,ASSIQSSGWAEAF
NA,TRBV28,ASSFRAYEQY
TRBD2,TRBV29-1,SVVGGIGGVSVETQY
NA,TRBV4-3,ASSQFGARTEAF
NA,TRBV28,ASRPGAFYGYT
TRBD1,TRBV27,ASSLVPGGTEAF
NA,TRBV19,ASSNSYQPQH
NA,TRBV5-4,ASSSGGTSTDTQY
TRBD1,TRBV4-3,ASSQPGQLGNIQY
TRBD1,TRBV7-9,ASSLTGGWTQH
TRBD1,TRBV11-2,ASTLDRRYYGYT